Listed below are T cell receptor beta chains from one sample, sequenced in a study of shared clonotypes between healthy human individuals. The assay was immunoSEQ multiplex PCR, and TCRdb's table has in-frame clones only and misses some. The sample consists of approximately 500,000 clones, approximately 85% of them appearing once. Sequencing was carried out using PBMCs. These receptors originate from a woman aged 40 to 55 in good health. Some clones in this sample may be carry-over from other donors' samples. Both conserved end residues are part of each CDR3. A D gene is named only where the DNA matches it firmly. Clone size, where shown, is once, few, many, or a class for clones that have expanded.

clone_size j_call d_call v_call cdr3_nt cdr3_aa
NA TRBJ2-6 NA TRBV27 TGTGCCAGCTCCCGGGGGGCAGGGGCCAACGTCCTGACTTTC CASSRGAGANVLTF
NA TRBJ2-2 TRBD2 TRBV7-9 TGTGCCAGCAGCTACGCCCCAGCGGGGTCCAACACCGGGGAGCTGTTTTTT CASSYAPAGSNTGELFF
NA TRBJ1-1 NA TRBV9 TGTGCCAGCAGCCCCCACCCTTCACAGCTCATGAACACTGAAGCTTTCTTT CASSPHPSQLMNTEAFF
NA TRBJ1-3 NA TRBV6-6 TGTGCCAGTTGCAGGGAGTTCACTGGAAACACCATATATTTT CASCREFTGNTIYF
NA TRBJ2-7 TRBD2 TRBV4-1 TGCGCCAGCAGCCGACAGAATCGGGACTACCCCTACGAGCAGTACTTC CASSRQNRDYPYEQYF
NA TRBJ1-1 TRBD1 TRBV19 TGTGCCAGTAAGACGGACAGGGCCGGGAGAGCTTTCTTT CASKTDRAGRAFF
NA TRBJ2-5 NA TRBV7-9 TGCGCCAGCAGCCTTCGGGAACAAGAGACCCAGTACTTC CASSLREQETQYF
NA TRBJ2-1 NA TRBV28 TGTGCCAGCAGTCCCCCCGGGACACCCAACAATGAGCAGTTCTTC CASSPPGTPNNEQFF
NA TRBJ1-3 NA TRBV28 TGTGCCAGCAGTTTAGTGAACACCATATATTTT CASSLVNTIYF
NA TRBJ2-7 NA TRBV2 TGTGCCAGCAGTCCCGGGACCCCAGGGGAGCAGTACTTC CASSPGTPGEQYF
NA TRBJ2-3 NA TRBV7-8 TGTGCCAGCAGCTTAGAGGGACGGAACACAGATACGCAGTATTTT CASSLEGRNTDTQYF
NA TRBJ1-4 NA TRBV28 TGTGCCAGCTTCCGGACAGCAACTAATGAAAAACTGTTTTTT CASFRTATNEKLFF
NA TRBJ2-7 TRBD1 TRBV11-2 TGTGCCAGCAGCGCCGGGACAGGGAACGAGCAGTACTTC CASSAGTGNEQYF
NA TRBJ2-5 NA TRBV9 TGTGCCAGCAGCGCGGCAGGGACACACCTAAGGCGAGAGACCCAGTACTTC CASSAAGTHLRRETQYF
NA TRBJ1-2 NA TRBV5-1 TGCGCCAGCAGCTTGAGGGGGGTCAGCTATGGCTACACCTTC CASSLRGVSYGYTF
NA TRBJ2-7 TRBD1 TRBV15 TGTGCCACCAGCAGACAAACAGGGGGCGAGCAGTACTTC CATSRQTGGEQYF
NA TRBJ2-5 NA TRBV29-1 TGCAGCGTTTCGACGACTAGCCAAGAGACCCAGTACTTC CSVSTTSQETQYF
NA TRBJ2-1 NA TRBV7-3 TGTGCCAGCAGCTTAGCGGGACAACCCTACAATGAGCAGTTCTTC CASSLAGQPYNEQFF
many TRBJ1-1 NA TRBV27 TGTGCCAGCACCCCCAGGGTGGCTGTGAACACTGAAGCTTTCTTT CASTPRVAVNTEAFF
NA TRBJ1-1 TRBD1 TRBV18 TGTGCCAGCTCCCGGGACAGGGTGAACACTGAAGCTTTCTTT CASSRDRVNTEAFF
NA TRBJ2-1 TRBD2 TRBV27 TGTGCCAGCCAAGCCACCGGACTAGCGGGATTGGGTGAGCAGTTCTTC CASQATGLAGLGEQFF
NA TRBJ2-2 NA TRBV19 TGTGCCAGTAGTATTGGCCTGGGGGAGCTGTTTTTT CASSIGLGELFF
NA TRBJ2-2 NA TRBV6-5 TGTGCCAGCAAACAGAGCCCGGTGAACACCGGGGAGCTGTTTTTT CASKQSPVNTGELFF
NA TRBJ2-7 TRBD2 TRBV7-9 TGTGCCAGCAGCTTAGCAGCTAGCGGGACAGCCGAGCAGTACTTC CASSLAASGTAEQYF
NA TRBJ2-1 NA TRBV1 TGCACCAGCAGCCAAGTTGGCGCAGGGCGTCTCGACAATGAGCAGTTCTTC CTSSQVGAGRLDNEQFF
NA TRBJ2-3 NA TRBV6-4 TGTGCCAGCAGTTTCGCAGAAACAGATACGCAGTATTTT CASSFAETDTQYF
NA TRBJ1-5 NA TRBV6-1 TGTGCCAGCAGTGAGGGGAGTGGGAGAGAGCCCCAGCATTTT CASSEGSGREPQHF
NA TRBJ1-1 NA TRBV7-9 TGTGCCAGCAGCTTAGGACTACCAGGGAGTGAAGCTTTCTTT CASSLGLPGSEAFF
NA TRBJ2-3 TRBD1 TRBV28 TGTGCCAGCAGGACAGGGGGGGTCGGAGATACGCAGTATTTT CASRTGGVGDTQYF
NA TRBJ2-7 NA TRBV7-2 TGTGCCAGCAGCTTAGGAGGCCAGGGGTTCGAGCAGTACTTC CASSLGGQGFEQYF
NA TRBJ1-1 NA TRBV20-1 TGCAGTGCTACCCCGGGCACTGAAGCTTTCTTT CSATPGTEAFF
once TRBJ2-7 NA TRBV5-8 TGTGCCAGCAGCTTGGTAAGGGGAGGCGAGCAGTACTTC CASSLVRGGEQYF
NA TRBJ1-5 NA TRBV27 TGTGCCAGCAGTTTAAATCGCAATCAGCCCCAGCATTTT CASSLNRNQPQHF
NA TRBJ1-4 NA TRBV6-6 TGTGCCAGCAGTCCGACTAGAGGGAATGAAAAACTGTTTTTT CASSPTRGNEKLFF
NA TRBJ2-1 NA TRBV28 TGTGCCAGCAGATCTACCGGGACTCTTTACTACAATGAGCAGTTCTTC CASRSTGTLYYNEQFF
NA TRBJ1-4 TRBD1 TRBV10-3 TGTGCCATCAGTGAGGCGCCCCTGACAGGGGGTAATGAAAAACTGTTTTTT CAISEAPLTGGNEKLFF
NA TRBJ1-1 NA TRBV6-1 TGTGCCAGCAGTGAGTCCCCGGGCTTCTTT CASSESPGFF